The clone carrying this T cell receptor (beta chain) was detected ten times or more. The antigen is undetermined. This sample stems from a study of T cells in Graves' hyperthyroidism and ophthalmopathy. Orbital computed tomography, thyroid ultrasound, serum thyroxine and TRAb, and clinical symptoms together informed the diagnoses. When hyperthyroidism was first diagnosed, the blood sample was taken, preceding any ophthalmopathy symptoms. The germline V gene encodes CDR1 MDHEN and CDR2 SYDVKM. V dropped 7 bases and J dropped 6 bases, with 15 bases sitting between them. This CDR3 has 13 amino acids. Study-level findings and limits: Blood also showed most of the thyroid clonotypes that were expanded above 0.001. Prediction of ophthalmopathy progression came a median around 6 months pre-onset.

From RNA transcripts, TCR beta CDR3 regions were amplified. The TCR CDR3 was amplified in a first-round RT-PCR using the HTBI primer set. TCRdb re-analysed the multiplex PCR reads in MiXCR, keeping a single row per CDR3 protein. The profile shows almost 600,000 distinct CDR3 sequences, 14% of them singletons. The gene calls are TRBV28 and TRBJ1-1; D not certain. This clonotype originated in a woman aged 25 to 39 with Graves' hyperthyroidism that later progressed to Graves' ophthalmopathy. The sequencing input was blood. CDR3 amino acids: CASMFSGGPEAFF. The CDR3 DNA reads as TGTGCCAGCATGTTTAGTGGTGGACCTGAAGCTTTCTTT.